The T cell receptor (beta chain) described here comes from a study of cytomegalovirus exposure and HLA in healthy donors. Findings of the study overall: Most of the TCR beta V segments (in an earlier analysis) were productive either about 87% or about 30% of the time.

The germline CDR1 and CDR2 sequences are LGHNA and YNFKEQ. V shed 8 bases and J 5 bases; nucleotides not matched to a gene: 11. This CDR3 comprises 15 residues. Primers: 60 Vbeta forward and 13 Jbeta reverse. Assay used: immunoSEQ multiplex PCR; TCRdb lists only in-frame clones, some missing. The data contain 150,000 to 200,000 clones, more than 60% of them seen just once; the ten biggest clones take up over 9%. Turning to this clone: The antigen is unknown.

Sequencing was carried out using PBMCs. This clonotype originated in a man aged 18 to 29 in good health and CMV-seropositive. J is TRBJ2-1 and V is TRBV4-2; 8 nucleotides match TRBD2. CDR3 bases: TGTGCCAGCGGCCCTGGACTAGCTAAGGACAATGAGCAGTTCTTC. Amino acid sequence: CASGPGLAKDNEQFF.